This T cell receptor (beta chain) was captured by sequencing in a study of shared clonotypes between healthy human individuals. Study-level information: Per donor, three plates held CD4 naive cells, three held CD4 memory, two held CD8 naive and one held CD8 memory.

Healthy adults negative for HIV, lacking recent acute infections or vaccinations, served as donors. Study conclusions and caveats: On the whole, naive subsets had larger estimated richness than memory subsets had. Represented diversity (both genetic and exposure-history) was limited by the small number of donors.

Produced via immunoSEQ multiplex PCR; TCRdb's table is partial and in-frame only. The profile covers roughly 2.2 million clones, with around 90% appearing a single time and more than 0.35% taken by the ten largest. Germline V gene sequence: CDR1 SGDLS, CDR2 YYNGEE. CDR3 length: 15 amino acids. Deletions cut 0 bases from V and 0 bases from J, with 7 bases between. A word on this clone: Its antigen is as yet unknown. The same CDR3 arises from other DNA sequences in this sample as well.

Sequencing was performed on naive CD4+ T cells from PBMCs. Subset of the sample: CD45RA+ positively selected. This chain connects TRBV9 to TRBJ1-3; no firm D call. This receptor was identified in a man aged 18-30 years in good health. Some clones in this sample may be carry-over from other donors' samples. The CDR3, as DNA: TGTGCCAGCAGCGTAGCTGCAGGCTCTGGAAACACCATATATTTT. Amino acid sequence: CASSVAAGSGNTIYF.